Presented here are 10 T cell receptor beta chains from one specimen sequenced in a study of OX40 agonist ivuxolimab in advanced cancers. Clones were sequenced by immunoSEQ multiplex PCR, and TCRdb holds only the in-frame ones, with some missing. The sample lists 150,000 to 180,000 clones; around 94% were seen once. The sequenced sample was CD4+ or CD8+ T cells sorted from blood, obtained in a trial of the OX40 agonist ivuxolimab. The receptors originated from an adult with an advanced solid tumor such as melanoma, head and neck, liver or kidney cancer.

This chain links TRBV28 with TRBJ1-2, with 9 positions matching TRBD1. The CDR3 loop spans 13 amino acids. The V gene's germline CDR1 is MDHEN and CDR2 SYDVKM. Trimming took 5 bases from V and 9 from J; bases not matched to a gene: 7. The CDR3 DNA reads as TGTGCCAGCAGTCGGGGACAGGGAGGTCGCTACACCTTC. It is translated as CASSRGQGGRYTF.

The genes are TRBV7-9 and TRBJ2-7; D might be TRBD1 or TRBD2, each matching 7 bases. The V gene's germline CDR1 is SEHNR and CDR2 FQNEAQ (reference sequence). V dropped 2 bases and J dropped 2 bases, with 13 bases sitting between them. The CDR3 loop spans 15 amino acids. As DNA, the CDR3 is TGTGCCAGCAGCTTAATGCAGGGGGGGACCTACGAGCAGTACTTC. Translation gives CASSLMQGGTYEQYF.

Written as DNA, the CDR3 is TGCAGCGTTGCCCTTTCCCAAGAGACCCAGTACTTC. The encoded protein is CSVALSQETQYF. This chain links TRBV29-1 with TRBJ2-5; D gene unclear. Germline lookup yields CDR1 SQVTM and CDR2 ANQGSEA. Trimming took 4 bases from V and 1 from J, leaving 7 bases between them. The CDR3 is 12 amino acids.

The genes are TRBV19 and TRBJ2-4; perhaps D is TRBD1 or TRBD2 (5 bases each). Trimming took off 3 bases at V and 0 bases at J, with 12 bases between the two ends. This CDR3 is 16 amino acids long. Germline V gene sequence: CDR1 LNHDA, CDR2 SQIVND (reference sequence). CDR3 bases: TGTGCCAGTAGTATTGGGGGAATGTCAGCCAAAAACATTCAGTACTTC. This sequence encodes CASSIGGMSAKNIQYF.

The chain uses TRBV5-1 and TRBJ1-6; D gene ambiguous. Per germline, CDR1 SGHRS and CDR2 YFSETQ. The CDR3 runs 16 residues. The germline V and J ends were trimmed by 0 bases and 4 bases, with 11 bases remaining between them. CDR3 nucleotides: TGCGCCAGCAGCTTGGACCCCCTTCCTTATAATTCACCCCTCCACTTT. Translation gives CASSLDPLPYNSPLHF.

This rearrangement joins TRBV19 to TRBJ2-7; D remains unclear. The CDR3 is 13 residues long. Trimming removed 3 bases from V and 4 bases from J, with 10 bases in between. Germline V gene lookup returns CDR1 LNHDA and CDR2 SQIVND (reference sequence). CDR3 residues: CASSIPGRYEQYF. Written as DNA, the CDR3 is TGTGCCAGTAGTATCCCCGGGCGTTACGAGCAGTACTTC.

This clone has a single count. This sequence joins TRBV5-1 and TRBJ2-5; TRBD1 matches 9 bases. Trimming cost V 4 bases and J 4 bases; bases outside gene matches: 8. CDR1 SGHRS and CDR2 YFSETQ come from the germline V gene. The CDR3 has 15 amino acids. CDR3 amino acids: CASSGDRVGGETQYF. The CDR3 nucleotides read TGCGCCAGCAGCGGGGACAGGGTAGGGGGAGAGACCCAGTACTTC.

The chain has TRBV11-2 and TRBJ2-3, with TRBD2 matching 8 bases. V shed 4 bases and J 1 base; nucleotides not matched to a gene: 7. Germline CDR1 is SGHAT and CDR2 is FQNNGV. The CDR3 length is 16 residues. The DNA for the CDR3 is TGTGCCAGCAGCTCCCTCCGAGCGGGGGGCACAGATACGCAGTATTTT. Translating it yields CASSSLRAGGTDTQYF. Full variable domain (remainder filled in from reference TRBV11-2 and TRBJ2-3): EAGVAQSPRYKIIEKRQSVAFWCNPISGHATLYWYQQILGQGPKLLIQFQNNGVVDDSQLPKDRFSAERLKGVDSTLKIQPAKLEDSAVYLCASSSLRAGGTDTQYFGPGTRLTVL.

The chain links TRBV28 to TRBJ1-5; D is undetermined. The CDR3 is 15 residues long. The germline V gene has CDR1 MDHEN and CDR2 SYDVKM. The V end lost 3 bases, the J end lost 1 base, and 10 bases lay between the germline ends. The CDR3 protein is CASSFRRVSNQPQHF. The CDR3 DNA reads TGTGCCAGCAGTTTTCGGAGGGTCAGCAATCAGCCCCAGCATTTT.

This chain uses TRBV5-1 with TRBJ1-1; perhaps TRBD1 as D (6 bases). Germline V CDR1 and CDR2: SGHRS, YFSETQ. This CDR3 has 16 amino acids. The V end was cut by 2 bases, the J end by 1 base, with 15 bases between. The DNA of the CDR3 is TGCGCCAGCAGCTTACAGCCGATACAGGGGAACACTGAAGCTTTCTTT. Its translation is CASSLQPIQGNTEAFF.